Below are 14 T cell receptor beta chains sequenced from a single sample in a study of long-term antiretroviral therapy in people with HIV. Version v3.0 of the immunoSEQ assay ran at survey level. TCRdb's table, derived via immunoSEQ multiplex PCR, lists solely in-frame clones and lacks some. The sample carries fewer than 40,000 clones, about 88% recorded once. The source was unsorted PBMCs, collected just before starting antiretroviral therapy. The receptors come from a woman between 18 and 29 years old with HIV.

The CDR3 reads CASSFIGGTQETQYF. The CDR3 bases are TGTGCCAGCAGTTTTATTGGGGGCACCCAAGAGACCCAGTACTTC. The genes are TRBV28 and TRBJ2-5, with D perhaps matching TRBD1 (6 bases). Germline CDR1 and CDR2: MDHEN and SYDVKM. This CDR3 is 15 amino acids long. The germline V and J ends were trimmed by 3 bases and 1 base, with 12 bases remaining between them.

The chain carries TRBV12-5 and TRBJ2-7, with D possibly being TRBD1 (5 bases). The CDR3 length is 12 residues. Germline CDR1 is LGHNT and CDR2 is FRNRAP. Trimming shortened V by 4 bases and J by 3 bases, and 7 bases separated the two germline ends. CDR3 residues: CASGSDSYEQYF. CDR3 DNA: TGTGCTAGTGGTTCCGACAGCTACGAGCAGTACTTC. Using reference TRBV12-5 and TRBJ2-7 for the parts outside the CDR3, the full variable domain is DARVTQTPRHKVTEMGQEVTMRCQPILGHNTVFWYRQTMMQGLELLAYFRNRAPLDDSGMPKDRFSAEMPDATLATLKIQPSEPRDSAVYFCASGSDSYEQYFGPGTRLTVT.

As DNA, the CDR3 is TGTGCCAGCAGCTTAAGGGGCGGTACCTACGAGCAGTACTTC. Translation: CASSLRGGTYEQYF. The chain is built from TRBV7-3 and TRBJ2-7; tentative D call: TRBD1 (5 bases). The germline V gene has CDR1 SGHTA and CDR2 FQGTGA. V was cut by 1 base and J by 2 bases, with 9 bases left in between. The CDR3 covers 14 residues. The whole variable domain, remainder taken from reference TRBV7-3 and TRBJ2-7, is GAGVSQTPSNKVTEKGKYVELRCDPISGHTALYWYRQSLGQGPEFLIYFQGTGAADDSGLPNDRFFAVRPEGSVSTLKIQRTERGDSAVYLCASSLRGGTYEQYFGPGTRLTVT.

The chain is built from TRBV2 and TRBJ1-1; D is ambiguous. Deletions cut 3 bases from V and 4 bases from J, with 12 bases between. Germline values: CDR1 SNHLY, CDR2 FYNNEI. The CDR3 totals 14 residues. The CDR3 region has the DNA TGTGCCAGCAGTGAGGTAGTAGGGTCCACTGAAGCTTTCTTT. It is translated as CASSEVVGSTEAFF.

In DNA form, the CDR3 reads TGTGCCAGCCTCCAGCCCCAGCATTTT. Translation: CASLQPQHF. V usage is TRBV27 and J usage is TRBJ1-5; no clear D gene. CDR1 and CDR2 from the germline V gene are MNHEY and SMNVEV (reference sequence). V lost 8 bases, J lost 7 bases, and 3 bases lay in between. The CDR3 consists of 9 residues.

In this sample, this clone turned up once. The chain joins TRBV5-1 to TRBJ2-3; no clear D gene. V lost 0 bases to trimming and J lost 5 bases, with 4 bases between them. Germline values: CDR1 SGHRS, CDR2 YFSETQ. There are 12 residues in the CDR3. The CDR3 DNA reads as TGCGCCAGCAGCTTGGTAGGAGATACGCAGTATTTT. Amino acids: CASSLVGDTQYF.

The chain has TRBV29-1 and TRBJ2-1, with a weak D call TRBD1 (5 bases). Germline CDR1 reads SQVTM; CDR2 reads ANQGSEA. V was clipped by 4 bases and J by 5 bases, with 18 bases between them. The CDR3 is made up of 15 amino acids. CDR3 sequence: CSVVTGRSDNNEQFF. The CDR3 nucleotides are TGCAGCGTTGTTACAGGAAGGTCCGATAACAATGAGCAGTTCTTC.

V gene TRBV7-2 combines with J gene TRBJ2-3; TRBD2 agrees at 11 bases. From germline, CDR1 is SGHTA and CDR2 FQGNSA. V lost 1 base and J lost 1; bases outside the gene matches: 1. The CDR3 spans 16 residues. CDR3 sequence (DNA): TGTGCCAGCAGCTTAGGTAGCGGGAGGGGCACAGATACGCAGTATTTT. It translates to CASSLGSGRGTDTQYF. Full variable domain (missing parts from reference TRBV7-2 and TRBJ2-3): GAGVSQSPSNKVTEKGKDVELRCDPISGHTALYWYRQSLGQGLEFLIYFQGNSAPDKSGLPSDRFSAERTGGSVSTLTIQRTQQEDSAVYLCASSLGSGRGTDTQYFGPGTRLTVL.

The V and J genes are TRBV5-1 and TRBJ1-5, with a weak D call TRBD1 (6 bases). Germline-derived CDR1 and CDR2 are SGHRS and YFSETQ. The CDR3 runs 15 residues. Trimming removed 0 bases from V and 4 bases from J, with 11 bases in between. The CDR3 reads CASSLGVQGNQPQHF. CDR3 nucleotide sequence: TGCGCCAGCAGCTTGGGGGTACAGGGAAATCAGCCCCAGCATTTT.

This chain's CDR3 is CASSRYRDRDWNEQFF. Written as DNA, the CDR3 is TGTGCCAGCAGCCGGTACCGGGACAGGGACTGGAATGAGCAGTTCTTC. The chain uses TRBV11-2 and TRBJ2-1; TRBD1 matches at 9 bases. With V trimmed by 5 bases and J by 7 bases, 12 bases remained unmatched. The CDR3 has 16 residues. CDR1 and CDR2 (germline): SGHAT, FQNNGV.

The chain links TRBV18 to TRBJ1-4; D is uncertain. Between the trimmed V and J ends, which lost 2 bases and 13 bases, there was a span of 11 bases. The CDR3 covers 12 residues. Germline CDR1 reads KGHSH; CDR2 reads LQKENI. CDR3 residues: CASSPERTLLFF. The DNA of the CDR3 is TGTGCCAGCTCACCAGAGCGGACCTTACTGTTTTTT.

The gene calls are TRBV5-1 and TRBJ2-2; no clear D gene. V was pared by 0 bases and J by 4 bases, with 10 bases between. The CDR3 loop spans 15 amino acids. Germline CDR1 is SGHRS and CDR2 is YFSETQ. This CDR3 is CASSLVDTSTGELFF. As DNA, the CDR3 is TGCGCCAGCAGCTTGGTCGACACTTCCACCGGGGAGCTGTTTTTT. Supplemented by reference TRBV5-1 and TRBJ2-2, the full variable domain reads KAGVTQTPRYLIKTRGQQVTLSCSPISGHRSVSWYQQTPGQGLQFLFEYFSETQRNKGNFPGRFSGRQFSNSRSEMNVSTLELGDSALYLCASSLVDTSTGELFFGEGSRLTVL.

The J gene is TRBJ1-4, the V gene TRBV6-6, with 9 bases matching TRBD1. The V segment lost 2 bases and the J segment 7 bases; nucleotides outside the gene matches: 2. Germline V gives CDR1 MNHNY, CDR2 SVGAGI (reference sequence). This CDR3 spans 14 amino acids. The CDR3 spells CASSYGQGSEKLFF. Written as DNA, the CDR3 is TGTGCCAGCAGTTACGGACAGGGGTCTGAAAAACTGTTTTTT.

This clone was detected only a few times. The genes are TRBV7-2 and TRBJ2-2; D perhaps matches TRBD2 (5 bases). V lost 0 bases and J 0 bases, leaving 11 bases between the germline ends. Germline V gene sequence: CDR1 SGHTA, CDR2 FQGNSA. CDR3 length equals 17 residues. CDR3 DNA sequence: TGTGCCAGCAGCTTAGCGCGGAGCGGAGCGAACACCGGGGAGCTGTTTTTT. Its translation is CASSLARSGANTGELFF.